The 24 T cell receptor beta chains reported below all come from one sample, sequenced in a study of T-cell memory formation after mild COVID-19 (dated by TCRdb to the early 2020s). The library was prepared using 5' RACE. The listed sequencing device is Illumina NovaSeq 6000. TCRdb passed the public sequencing reads through fastp at Q25 and MiXCR, retaining productive beta sequences. Here each entry gathers all rows of one CDR3 protein and keeps the most common genes and DNA. The sample records roughly 500,000 distinct CDR3 sequences, about 20% of which are singletons. In total, the top ten clones hold around 12% of the sample. The material sequenced was PBMCs or a T cell subset sorted from them (not recorded which). The receptors originated from an adult woman who had mild COVID-19 (a few samples of this study predate the infection). The sample titles of this study are shuffled in the database, so cell type and time point are left out; the donor was told from shared clones.

V usage is TRBV6-5 and J usage is TRBJ2-6; D uncertain. The germline gives CDR1 MNHEY, CDR2 SVGAGI. V was pared by 8 bases and J by 4 bases, with 15 bases between. The CDR3 has 15 amino acids. The CDR3 sequence is CASGFKRIGANVLTF. The CDR3 DNA sequence: TGTGCCAGCGGTTTCAAACGCATAGGGGCCAACGTCCTGACTTTC.

The sample holds many counts of this clonotype. This chain's CDR3 is CASRLAATGDNEQFF. The DNA for the CDR3 is TGTGCCAGCCGCTTGGCCGCCACGGGGGACAATGAGCAGTTCTTC. The V call is TRBV27, the J call TRBJ2-1; possibly TRBD2 for D (6 bases). Trimming removed 8 bases from V and 5 bases from J, with 19 bases in between. The germline CDR1 and CDR2 sequences are MNHEY and SMNVEV (reference sequence). This CDR3 spans 15 amino acids.

This clonotype was seen more than once but under ten times. J is TRBJ2-5 and V is TRBV4-1; unclear D gene. The length of the CDR3 is 15 residues. The germline V gene encodes CDR1 MGHRA and CDR2 YSYEKL. Trimming removed 1 base from V and 4 bases from J, with 13 bases in between. CDR3 in amino acids: CASSQGSKGTETQYF. CDR3 coding DNA: TGCGCCAGCAGCCAAGGGAGTAAGGGTACAGAGACCCAGTACTTC.

This clonotype was seen more than once but under ten times. A junction boundary mismatches the germline segment, possibly from a read error. This chain joins TRBV7-6 and TRBJ2-1; D is ambiguous. The CDR3 is 14 residues long. The germline V gene has CDR1 SGHVS and CDR2 FNYEAQ. CDR3 DNA sequence: TGTGCCAGCAGTTTAGAGCACCACATCAATGAGCAGTTCTTC. It is translated as CASSLEHHINEQFF.

This chain joins TRBV9 and TRBJ2-3; no firm D call. CDR1 is SGDLS, CDR2 YYNGEE, per germline. V was pared by 4 bases and J by 4 bases, with 10 bases between. The CDR3 has 13 residues. The CDR3 loop is CASSPPLSDTQYF. For the CDR3, the DNA is TGTGCCAGCAGCCCCCCCCTCTCAGATACGCAGTATTTT.

This chain joins TRBV6-5 and TRBJ2-5, with D perhaps being TRBD1 or TRBD2 (5 bases each). This CDR3 has 14 amino acids. Germline CDR1 and CDR2: MNHEY and SVGAGI. Trimming took 8 bases from V and 1 from J, leaving 14 bases between them. CDR3 residues: CASGETRGQETQYF. CDR3 bases: TGTGCCAGCGGCGAGACGAGGGGCCAAGAGACCCAGTACTTC.

This clonotype was seen a few times. The rearrangement links TRBV12-3 or TRBV12-4 to TRBJ1-2, with 7 bases that match TRBD1. The CDR3 consists of 18 residues. V gave up 5 bases and J gave up 1 base; unmatched junction bases: 16. The CDR3 sequence is CASSDLTGRARFNYGYTF. DNA for the CDR3: TGTGCCAGCAGTGACCTGACAGGGAGAGCTCGGTTTAACTATGGCTACACCTTC.

This chain joins TRBV4-2 and TRBJ2-3, with 7 nucleotides matching TRBD2. Germline-derived CDR1 and CDR2 are LGHNA and YNFKEQ. V lost 3 bases to trimming and J lost 5 bases; unmatched junction nucleotides: 8. The CDR3 covers 15 residues. The CDR3, as DNA: TGTGCCAGCAGCCATGAACCTAGCGGAGGAGATACGCAGTATTTT. Protein product: CASSHEPSGGDTQYF.

The rearrangement joins TRBV6-6 to TRBJ1-2, with TRBD1 identical over 8 bases. CDR1 MNHNY and CDR2 SVGAGI come from the germline V gene (reference sequence). V shed 2 bases and J 0 bases; nucleotides not matched to a gene: 2. CDR3 size: 15 residues. The CDR3 bases are TGTGCCAGCAGTTACCCGGGACAGGCTAACTATGGCTACACCTTC. The encoded protein is CASSYPGQANYGYTF.

V usage is TRBV7-9 and J usage is TRBJ1-5; 7 bases fit TRBD1. V lost 5 bases to trimming and J lost 9 bases; unmatched junction nucleotides: 13. This CDR3 has 15 amino acids. Germline CDR1 and CDR2: SEHNR and FQNEAQ (reference sequence). Here the CDR3 reads CASSLPGTDNMPQHF. DNA for the CDR3: TGTGCCAGCAGCCTACCTGGGACAGACAACATGCCCCAGCATTTT. The full variable domain, rest sourced from reference TRBV7-9 and TRBJ1-5, is DTGVSQNPRHKITKRGQNVTFRCDPISEHNRLYWYRQTLGQGPEFLTYFQNEAQLEKSRLLSDRFSAERPKGSFSTLEIQRTEQGDSAMYLCASSLPGTDNMPQHFGDGTRLSIL.

This clonotype was seen many times. The genes are TRBV6-6 and TRBJ1-6; D is unclear. Per germline, CDR1 MNHNY and CDR2 SVGAGI (reference sequence). The CDR3 extends over 12 amino acids. Trimming took off 2 bases at V and 6 bases at J, with 2 bases between the two ends. As DNA, the CDR3 is TGTGCCAGCAGTTACCTTAATTCACCCCTCCACTTT. Residues: CASSYLNSPLHF.

This clonotype showed up just a few times. The rearrangement joins TRBV7-2 to TRBJ1-5; the D is unclear. Germline V gene sequence: CDR1 SGHTA, CDR2 FQGNSA. The CDR3 loop spans 14 amino acids. V dropped 3 bases and J dropped 2 bases, with 8 bases sitting between them. CDR3 sequence: CASSFRSGNQPQHF. The CDR3 DNA is TGTGCCAGCAGCTTCCGGAGTGGCAATCAGCCCCAGCATTTT.

The V gene is TRBV6-6, the J gene TRBJ1-3, with D possibly TRBD1 on 5 matching bases. CDR1 is MNHNY, CDR2 SVGAGI, per germline (reference sequence). Trimming removed 2 bases from V and 2 bases from J, with 10 bases in between. The CDR3 length is 15 residues. CDR3 bases: TGTGCCAGCAGTTACACGGGGACGGCTGGAAACACCATATATTTT. This gives the protein CASSYTGTAGNTIYF.

The V and J genes are TRBV3-1 and TRBJ1-2; D may be TRBD1 (6 bases). Trimming pared 0 bases from V and 4 bases from J, leaving 12 bases between. CDR1 is LGHDT and CDR2 is YNNKEL in the germline V gene (reference sequence). The CDR3 has 15 amino acids. CDR3 sequence: CASSQDGGHGYGYTF. The CDR3 DNA reads TGTGCCAGCAGCCAAGATGGGGGGCACGGCTATGGCTACACCTTC.

A few counts support this clonotype. This chain uses TRBV6-1 with TRBJ2-5; 14 bases match TRBD2. Trimming took 8 bases from V and 4 from J; bases not matched to a gene: 6. The germline CDR1 and CDR2 sequences are MNHNS and SASEGT. The CDR3 has 15 amino acids. CDR3 DNA sequence: TGTGCCAGCGATGGACTAGCGGGGGGCGGAGAGACCCAGTACTTC. It codes for CASDGLAGGGETQYF.

This clonotype came up a few times. The chain joins TRBV10-3 to TRBJ1-1, with D uncertain. V lost 5 bases and J 1 base, leaving 11 bases between the germline ends. The CDR3 loop spans 14 amino acids. The V gene's germline CDR1 is ENHRY and CDR2 SYGVKD. The CDR3 DNA follows: TGTGCCATCAGTTCTGGCTCCGAGAACACTGAAGCTTTCTTT. Translated, it gives CAISSGSENTEAFF.

This clonotype was counted between two and nine times. This rearrangement joins TRBV7-6 to TRBJ2-5; D might be TRBD2 (6 bases). V gave up 5 bases and J gave up 2 bases, with 15 bases separating them. The V gene's germline CDR1 is SGHVS and CDR2 FNYEAQ. The CDR3 length is 15 residues. The CDR3 region is CASSEAWGEQETQYF. CDR3 sequence (DNA): TGTGCCAGCAGCGAGGCATGGGGGGAGCAAGAGACCCAGTACTTC.

The genes are TRBV10-3 and TRBJ2-7; 10 nucleotides match TRBD1. Germline V gives CDR1 ENHRY, CDR2 SYGVKD. V lost 4 bases, J lost 2 bases, and 5 bases stayed unmatched. The CDR3 has 15 amino acids. The CDR3 here is CAISGGQGVTYEQYF. CDR3 sequence (DNA): TGTGCCATCAGTGGAGGACAGGGGGTGACCTACGAGCAGTACTTC.

Written as DNA, the CDR3 is TGTGCCAGCAGACCCCACGGGGAGATCTACGAGCAGTACTTC. It translates to CASRPHGEIYEQYF. This rearrangement joins TRBV6-2 or TRBV6-3 to TRBJ2-7, with a possible D match to TRBD2 (5 bases). V was shortened by 6 bases and J by 3 bases, with 15 bases between the two germline ends. This CDR3 is 14 amino acids long. Germline V lookup: CDR1 MNHEY, CDR2 SVGEGT.

There are a few counts of this clonotype. The V gene is TRBV7-9, the J gene TRBJ1-2; 7 bases are shared with TRBD1. The germline gives CDR1 SEHNR, CDR2 FQNEAQ (reference sequence). This CDR3 has 13 amino acids. The V and J ends lost 6 bases and 7 bases, in that order; junction bases with no gene match: 8. CDR3 in DNA: TGTGCCAGCAGTGGACAGGTGGACCCTGGCTACACCTTC. Amino acid sequence: CASSGQVDPGYTF.

This clonotype was recorded many times. This chain links TRBV5-6 with TRBJ2-3; D is unresolved. Germline lookup yields CDR1 SGHDT and CDR2 YYEEEE. Trimming removed 2 bases from V and 1 base from J, with 11 bases in between. CDR3 length: 15 residues. DNA for the CDR3: TGTGCCAGCAGCTTCCTTGGCATTGGCACAGATACGCAGTATTTT. Translated: CASSFLGIGTDTQYF.

This chain connects TRBV3-1 to TRBJ1-2, with 7 nucleotides matching TRBD1. In germline, CDR1 is LGHDT, CDR2 YNNKEL (reference sequence). The CDR3 runs to 14 residues. Trimming removed 0 bases from V and 4 bases from J; junction bases left unmatched: 2. CDR3 sequence reads: CASSQDNRGYGYTF. The CDR3 nucleotides read TGTGCCAGCAGCCAAGATAACAGGGGCTATGGCTACACCTTC.

The V call is TRBV29-1, the J call TRBJ2-3; D uncertain. CDR1 and CDR2 from the germline V gene are SQVTM and ANQGSEA. This CDR3 contains 11 residues. V was clipped by 6 bases and J by 4 bases, with 8 bases between them. The CDR3 protein is CSVDMADTQYF. The CDR3 DNA reads TGCAGCGTCGATATGGCAGATACGCAGTATTTT.

V is TRBV7-2 and J is TRBJ2-3; D may be TRBD1 (5 bases). The CDR3 is 14 amino acids. In germline, CDR1 is SGHTA, CDR2 FQGNSA. The V end lost 5 bases, the J end lost 0 bases, and 9 bases lay between the germline ends. In nucleotides, the CDR3 is TGTGCCAGCAGCATACGACAGAGCACAGATACGCAGTATTTT. Its protein product is CASSIRQSTDTQYF.